The T cell receptor beta chain described here comes from a study of T cell repertoires in cytomegalovirus infection. Study information: CMV infection plus the matching HLA type was flagged by public TCR beta signatures. Study results and limitations: Summed frequency of shared TCR beta families picked out CMV carriers who also had the relevant HLA.

MiXCR was run by TCRdb on the reads, yielding one entry per CDR3 protein. The sample lists approximately 750,000 distinct CDR3 sequences, approximately 34% occurring once. Germline CDR1 is SEHNR and CDR2 is FQNEAQ (reference sequence). The CDR3 extends over 14 amino acids. Regarding this clonotype: Its cognate antigen is unknown. A much bigger clone sits one base away, suggesting this may be a read error.

Sequencing used PBMCs. The receptor was derived from a human donor in good health (CMV status not recorded). Some clones in this sample may be carry-over from other donors' samples. This rearrangement joins TRBV7-9 to TRBJ2-2, with 8 bases identical to TRBD1. CDR3 DNA sequence: TGTTCCAGCAGCTTTACAGGGGGCACCGGGGAGCTGTTTTTT. Residues: CSSSFTGGTGELFF. Supplemented by reference TRBV7-9 and TRBJ2-2, the full variable domain reads DTGVSQNPRHKITKRGQNVTFRCDPISEHNRLYWYRQTLGQGPEFLTYFQNEAQLEKSRLLSDRFSAERPKGSFSTLEIQRTEQGDSAMYLCSSSFTGGTGELFFGEGSRLTVL.